A single T cell receptor (beta chain) is shown here with its context. This study enrolled people aged about 18 to 100 from approximately 24 US geographic areas. These data belong to a study of blood T cell repertoires in COVID-19. Study-wide context: PBMCs, B-cell-depleted T cells, or T cells were the source of the cDNA or gDNA that made up the material.

The method was immunoSEQ multiplex PCR; TCRdb's version includes in-frame clones alone and lacks a portion of them. This sample yields about 330,000 clones, of which roughly 86% are seen a single time; 5.3% belongs to the top ten. The germline V gene has CDR1 LGHNA and CDR2 YSLEER. Trimming removed 4 bases at V and 0 bases at J, with 10 bases between. The CDR3 totals 16 residues. Specimen: PBMCs or T cells enriched from blood (not recorded which). The genes are TRBV4-3 and TRBJ1-6; D not certain. The TCR was taken from a woman between 25 and 40 years old who had recovered from COVID-19. The CDR3 DNA follows: TGCGCCAGCAGCCGCGGGAGGAGCTCCTATAATTCACCCCTCCACTTT. This codes for CASSRGRSSYNSPLHF.